The clone carrying this TCR beta chain was counted only a few times. Germline V gene lookup returns CDR1 MNHNS and CDR2 SASEGT. There are 19 residues in the CDR3. With V trimmed by 5 bases and J by 5 bases, 18 bases remained unmatched. TCR beta CDR3 regions were amplified from RNA transcripts. RT-PCR in the first round used HTBI primers; a second-round multiplex PCR followed. One entry per CDR3 protein, called by TCRdb with MiXCR from the multiplex PCR reads. The sample lists a few hundred thousand distinct CDR3 sequences, less than 45% seen once, with about 4.6% in the top ten. This entry is derived from a study of Graves' ophthalmopathy and Graves' hyperthyroidism. At the level of the study: The stable label applied to hyperthyroidism with no ophthalmopathy within 18 months of follow-up.

The sequence was obtained from an adult man with Graves' hyperthyroidism. The sequenced material came from peripheral blood or thyroid tissue (not recorded which). The rearrangement joins TRBV6-1 to TRBJ1-2; 12 bases agree with TRBD1. For the CDR3, the DNA is TGTGCCAGCAGTCTACGGATCGGGACAGGGGGCCATAAGGGGTATGGCTACACCTTC. Protein product: CASSLRIGTGGHKGYGYTF.